The clone carrying this TCR beta chain came up a few times. The antigen is undetermined. These data are taken from a study of T cell repertoires in cytomegalovirus infection. TCRdb re-called the reads through MiXCR, storing one row per CDR3 protein. The sample comprises 380,000 or so distinct CDR3 sequences, about 35% of which are singletons, and approximately 13% rests with the top ten. This CDR3 has 18 amino acids. Per the germline V gene, CDR1 is SGHTA and CDR2 is FQGNSA. The V segment lost 1 base and the J segment 9 bases; nucleotides outside the gene matches: 10. Sequencing was performed on cultured PBMCs, taken from culture after CMV antigen stimulation. The gene calls are TRBV7-2 and TRBJ1-6; 12 nucleotides line up with TRBD1. This TCR was sampled from a human donor in good health (CMV status not recorded). Some clones in this sample may be carry-over from other donors' samples. The CDR3 DNA sequence: TGTGCCAGCAGCTTAGTTGGGGGACAGGGGGCTATCGGTTCACCCCTCCACTTT. Protein sequence: CASSLVGGQGAIGSPLHF.